The entry below describes one TCR beta chain. This sample is drawn from a study of radiation and T cells in renal cell carcinoma. Clones were read by immunoSEQ multiplex PCR, and TCRdb kept only the in-frame ones, dropping some. The data contain around 140,000 clones, approximately 86% of them singletons. The sample's time point: blood 4 weeks post-SBRT, at nephrectomy. Treatment meaning: 15 Gy SBRT to primary tumor, nephrectomy 4 weeks later. The receptor's source is a woman in her forties or fifties with renal cell carcinoma. This material consisted of blood, taken from a patient whose treatment included radiotherapy and nephrectomy.

The CDR3, as DNA: TGCAGTGCCTGGCTTGAGACCCAGTACTTC. It specifies CSAWLETQYF. This chain joins TRBV20-1 and TRBJ2-5; D uncertain. Germline V lookup: CDR1 DFQATT, CDR2 SNEGSKA (reference sequence). The CDR3 length is 10 residues. With 6 bases removed from V and 5 bases from J, the gap between germline ends came to 7 bases.